This T cell receptor beta chain came from a study of cytomegalovirus exposure and HLA in healthy donors. There are 13 residues in the CDR3. Germline values: CDR1 GTSNPN, CDR2 SVGIG (reference sequence). Amplification used 60 Vbeta primers and 13 Jbeta primers. The assay was immunoSEQ multiplex PCR, and TCRdb's table has in-frame clones only and misses some. There are about 110,000 clones in the sample; roughly 70% occur only once, and 2.5% to 3% lies in the top ten. Nominally healthy donors were sampled, though unrecorded immune exposures were likely. The chain has TRBV30 and TRBJ2-5; the match to TRBD1 covers 7 bases. The assigned J gene may be wrong: the sequence end matches TRBJ2-7 better. This clonotype originated in a male donor in good health and CMV-seropositive. The sample was PBMCs. The CDR3 DNA is TGTGCCTGGAGTGCGGGACAGCCCTACGAGCAGTACTTC. It specifies CAWSAGQPYEQYF.